This is a list of T cell receptor beta chains from one sample in a study of cytomegalovirus exposure and HLA in healthy donors. Here immunoSEQ multiplex PCR was the method, and the copy in TCRdb shows in-frame clones only, minus some. This sample carries fewer than 200,000 clones, about 70% of them seen once, and the ten largest clones take about 2%. Sequenced material: PBMCs. The source of these receptors is a woman in her 30s in good health and CMV-seronegative. Each CDR3 is given with its conserved first and last residue. Each record gives: J gene, clone size, V gene, D gene, CDR3 protein, CDR3 DNA. The D gene is left open where the match is weak. Where a row states a size, it is once, few, many or the class of an expanded clone; other rows omit it.

j_call: TRBJ2-7
clone_size: .
v_call: TRBV27
d_call: TRBD1
cdr3_aa: CASSPRQGSYEQYF
cdr3_nt: TGTGCCAGCAGTCCTCGACAGGGGTCCTACGAGCAGTACTTC

j_call: TRBJ2-3
clone_size: .
v_call: TRBV5-1
d_call: TRBD2
cdr3_aa: CASRTSGRADTQYF
cdr3_nt: TGCGCCAGCAGGACTAGCGGGAGGGCAGATACGCAGTATTTT

j_call: TRBJ2-7
clone_size: .
v_call: TRBV11-2
d_call: TRBD2
cdr3_aa: CASSPRNSGSVYEQYF
cdr3_nt: TGTGCCAGCAGCCCCCGCAATAGCGGGAGTGTTTACGAGCAGTACTTC

j_call: TRBJ2-1
clone_size: .
v_call: TRBV9
d_call: TRBD2
cdr3_aa: CASSPRTSAPYNEQFF
cdr3_nt: TGTGCCAGCAGCCCGAGGACTAGCGCGCCTTACAATGAGCAGTTCTTC

j_call: TRBJ2-5
clone_size: .
v_call: TRBV6-5
d_call: .
cdr3_aa: CASRVSGDGETQYF
cdr3_nt: TGTGCCAGCCGGGTTTCGGGGGACGGGGAGACCCAGTACTTC

j_call: TRBJ1-1
clone_size: .
v_call: TRBV18
d_call: .
cdr3_aa: CASSPLSRNTEAFF
cdr3_nt: TGTGCCAGCTCACCACTCTCTAGGAACACTGAAGCTTTCTTT

j_call: TRBJ1-2
clone_size: .
v_call: TRBV4-1
d_call: .
cdr3_aa: CASSHPTGNDYGYTF
cdr3_nt: TGCGCCAGCAGCCACCCTACAGGGAATGACTATGGCTACACCTTC

j_call: TRBJ2-7
clone_size: .
v_call: TRBV7-2
d_call: TRBD2
cdr3_aa: CASSPRLAGELHYEQYF
cdr3_nt: TGTGCCAGCAGCCCGCGACTAGCGGGAGAACTCCACTACGAGCAGTACTTC

j_call: TRBJ2-5
clone_size: few
v_call: TRBV7-2
d_call: TRBD2
cdr3_aa: CASSLALRLAGIRGETQYF
cdr3_nt: TGTGCCAGCAGCTTAGCATTGAGACTAGCGGGGATACGAGGAGAGACCCAGTACTTC

j_call: TRBJ1-4
clone_size: .
v_call: TRBV7-8
d_call: .
cdr3_aa: CASSLARIGEKLFF
cdr3_nt: TGTGCCAGCAGCTTAGCCAGGATAGGCGAAAAACTGTTTTTT

j_call: TRBJ2-3
clone_size: .
v_call: TRBV4-1
d_call: TRBD2
cdr3_aa: CASSQQTSGGVADTQYF
cdr3_nt: TGCGCCAGCAGCCAACAAACTAGCGGGGGCGTAGCAGATACGCAGTATTTT

j_call: TRBJ2-7
clone_size: .
v_call: TRBV6-6
d_call: TRBD2
cdr3_aa: CATTTSGRHEQYF
cdr3_nt: TGTGCCACCACGACTAGCGGGAGACACGAGCAGTACTTC

j_call: TRBJ1-4
clone_size: .
v_call: TRBV4-1
d_call: .
cdr3_aa: CASSQGGGVWSEKLFF
cdr3_nt: TGCGCCAGCAGCCAAGGGGGCGGGGTTTGGTCGGAAAAACTGTTTTTT

j_call: TRBJ1-3
clone_size: .
v_call: TRBV27
d_call: .
cdr3_aa: CASSPGLAGNTIYF
cdr3_nt: TGTGCCAGCAGTCCCGGACTGGCTGGAAACACCATATATTTT

j_call: TRBJ2-7
clone_size: few
v_call: TRBV5-1
d_call: TRBD2
cdr3_aa: CASSLGQRDLREQYF
cdr3_nt: TGCGCCAGCAGCTTGGGGCAGCGGGACCTACGGGAGCAGTACTTC

j_call: TRBJ2-7
clone_size: .
v_call: TRBV21-1
d_call: .
cdr3_aa: CASSKGGQGVSYEQYF
cdr3_nt: TGTGCCAGCAGCAAAGGAGGACAGGGAGTCTCCTACGAGCAGTACTTC

j_call: TRBJ1-5
clone_size: .
v_call: TRBV5-1
d_call: .
cdr3_aa: CASSLYDSVNQPQHF
cdr3_nt: TGCGCCAGCAGCTTGTACGACAGTGTCAATCAGCCCCAGCATTTT

j_call: TRBJ2-7
clone_size: .
v_call: TRBV19
d_call: TRBD2
cdr3_aa: CASSKREGYEQYF
cdr3_nt: TGTGCCAGTAGTAAGAGGGAGGGCTACGAGCAGTACTTC

j_call: TRBJ2-1
clone_size: .
v_call: TRBV7-2
d_call: .
cdr3_aa: CASSSYYEQFF
cdr3_nt: TGTGCCAGCAGCTCCTATTATGAGCAGTTCTTC

j_call: TRBJ1-2
clone_size: .
v_call: TRBV29-1
d_call: .
cdr3_aa: CSVDGTVRGYTF
cdr3_nt: TGCAGCGTGGATGGGACTGTGAGAGGCTACACCTTC

j_call: TRBJ1-1
clone_size: .
v_call: TRBV5-4
d_call: .
cdr3_aa: CASRHQGLNTEAFF
cdr3_nt: TGTGCCAGCAGGCATCAGGGGTTGAACACTGAAGCTTTCTTT

j_call: TRBJ2-6
clone_size: .
v_call: TRBV7-9
d_call: TRBD1
cdr3_aa: CSSSLPRTGTSGANVLTF
cdr3_nt: TGTTCCAGCAGCTTACCCAGGACAGGGACATCTGGGGCCAACGTCCTGACTTTC

j_call: TRBJ1-5
clone_size: .
v_call: TRBV2
d_call: TRBD1
cdr3_aa: CASSVLGGGQPQHF
cdr3_nt: TGTGCCAGCAGTGTACTAGGGGGCGGTCAGCCCCAGCATTTT

j_call: TRBJ2-1
clone_size: .
v_call: TRBV19
d_call: .
cdr3_aa: CASSTGTLGLMNEQFF
cdr3_nt: TGTGCCAGTAGTACCGGTACGCTTGGACTTATGAATGAGCAGTTCTTC

j_call: TRBJ2-3
clone_size: once
v_call: TRBV7-9
d_call: TRBD1
cdr3_aa: CASSLRADRGRSDTQYF
cdr3_nt: TGTGCCAGCAGCTTAAGAGCGGACAGGGGGCGGTCAGATACGCAGTATTTT

j_call: TRBJ2-1
clone_size: .
v_call: TRBV9
d_call: TRBD2
cdr3_aa: CASSARLARSSYNEQFF
cdr3_nt: TGTGCCAGCAGCGCAAGACTAGCGCGAAGCTCCTACAATGAGCAGTTCTTC